These 29 T cell receptor beta chains came from one sample sequenced in a study of cytomegalovirus exposure and HLA in healthy donors. Generated by immunoSEQ multiplex PCR, the TCRdb table keeps only in-frame clones and is missing some. Here the sample spans 150,000 to 200,000 clones, 86% being singletons. The material sequenced was PBMCs. These receptors were collected from a man between 18 and 35 years old in good health and CMV-seropositive.

V gene TRBV10-3 combines with J gene TRBJ2-7, with 7 bases aligning to TRBD1. Germline CDR1 and CDR2: ENHRY and SYGVKD. V shed 5 bases and J 2 bases; nucleotides not matched to a gene: 9. This CDR3 has 15 amino acids. CDR3: CAISHSGTDPYEQYF. CDR3 bases: TGTGCCATCAGTCACTCCGGGACAGACCCCTACGAGCAGTACTTC.

V gene TRBV28 combines with J gene TRBJ2-7; 9 nucleotides match TRBD1. With 7 bases clipped from V and 4 bases from J, the junction kept 8 bases outside the gene matches. Germline CDR1 is MDHEN and CDR2 is SYDVKM. The CDR3 extends over 14 amino acids. The CDR3 nucleotides read TGTGCCAGCACTACCCGGGACAGGGATTACGAGCAGTACTTC. Translating gives CASTTRDRDYEQYF.

This chain links TRBV9 with TRBJ2-7; 9 bases line up with TRBD1. The germline gives CDR1 SGDLS, CDR2 YYNGEE. The CDR3 has 14 amino acids. J was trimmed by 3 bases and V by 4 bases; bases with no gene match: 5. CDR3 residues: CASSKDRGVYEQYF. CDR3 in DNA: TGTGCCAGCAGCAAAGACAGGGGGGTCTACGAGCAGTACTTC.

The gene calls are TRBV4-3 and TRBJ1-1, with D possibly being TRBD1 (5 bases). The CDR3 contains 14 residues. V shed 9 bases and J shed 2 bases, with 16 bases lying between them. Germline V gene lookup returns CDR1 LGHNA and CDR2 YSLEER. Written as DNA, the CDR3 is TGCGCCAGTTCCTTTGGGGGGGGAAACACTGAAGCTTTCTTT. It codes for CASSFGGGNTEAFF.

The chain employs TRBV19 and TRBJ1-1; perhaps TRBD1 as D (5 bases). The V end was cut by 7 bases, the J end by 11 bases, with 17 bases between. Germline-derived CDR1 and CDR2 are LNHDA and SQIVND (reference sequence). The CDR3 covers 12 residues. CDR3 DNA: TGTGCCAGTATTGACCCGGGACTTTGGGCTTTCTTT. Encoded protein: CASIDPGLWAFF.

The chain couples TRBV18 to TRBJ2-7; tentative D call: TRBD1 (6 bases). CDR3 length: 15 amino acids. Germline-derived CDR1 and CDR2 are KGHSH and LQKENI. V was trimmed by 3 bases and J by 3 bases, leaving 15 bases between them. Written as DNA, the CDR3 is TGTGCCAGCTCACCGCACAGGGATGCAGGCTACGAGCAGTACTTC. It translates to CASSPHRDAGYEQYF.

J is TRBJ2-1 and V is TRBV5-6; 11 positions agree with TRBD2. The trim removed 2 bases at V and 4 bases at J, leaving 5 bases unmatched. The CDR3 sequence is 16 residues long. Germline-derived CDR1 and CDR2 are SGHDT and YYEEEE. CDR3 in amino acids: CASSFDGTSGYNEQFF. The CDR3 coding sequence is TGTGCCAGCAGCTTTGACGGGACTAGCGGTTACAATGAGCAGTTCTTC.

This chain uses TRBV10-2 with TRBJ2-1; 13 bases map to TRBD2. The CDR3 is 14 amino acids. The ends lost 2 bases at V and 10 bases at J; junction bases unmatched: 2. CDR1 WSHSY and CDR2 SAAADI come from the germline V gene. CDR3 loop: CASSEGTSGIEQFF. The DNA for the CDR3 is TGCGCCAGCAGTGAGGGGACTAGCGGGATCGAGCAGTTCTTC.

The chain links TRBV5-4 to TRBJ2-2; TRBD2 matches 7 bases. The trim removed 2 bases at V and 1 base at J, leaving 5 bases unmatched. This CDR3 spans 16 amino acids. The V gene's germline CDR1 is SGHNT and CDR2 YYREEE (reference sequence). The CDR3 reads CASSFPGTKNTGELFF. The DNA for the CDR3 is TGTGCCAGCAGCTTTCCAGGGACTAAGAACACCGGGGAGCTGTTTTTT.

This clone was recorded only once. The chain links TRBV13 to TRBJ2-3, with unresolved D. V gave up 6 bases and J gave up 4 bases, with 14 bases separating them. Germline V lookup: CDR1 PRHDT, CDR2 FYEKMQ (reference sequence). CDR3 length: 14 residues. The CDR3 loop reads CASSSTPGSDTQYF. DNA for the CDR3: TGTGCCAGCAGTTCCACTCCAGGATCAGATACGCAGTATTTT.

The chain has TRBV7-2 and TRBJ2-2; D perhaps matches TRBD1 (6 bases). The CDR3 is 15 amino acids. The V gene lost 1 base and the J gene lost 7 bases, with 13 bases spanning the gap. Germline V gives CDR1 SGHTA, CDR2 FQGNSA. The CDR3: CASSLGQGMGGELFF. Here the CDR3 DNA reads TGTGCCAGCAGCTTAGGGCAGGGGATGGGCGGGGAGCTGTTTTTT.

This sequence joins TRBV5-4 and TRBJ2-5; 10 bases agree with TRBD1. CDR1 and CDR2 from the germline V gene are SGHNT and YYREEE (reference sequence). The CDR3 extends over 15 amino acids. After removal of 4 bases from V and 5 bases from J, the junction contained 8 bases not matched to a gene. CDR3 sequence (DNA): TGTGCCAGCAGCCCCCCGGGACAGGGGACGGAGACCCAGTACTTC. Amino acid sequence: CASSPPGQGTETQYF.

As for this clone: Mismatch with germline at one junction end may stem from a read error. This chain connects TRBV5-6 to TRBJ1-5, with a weak D call TRBD1 (5 bases). CDR3 size: 13 residues. Per the germline V gene, CDR1 is SGHDT and CDR2 is YYEEEE. Written as DNA, the CDR3 is TGTGCCAGCAGTCAGGGTAGCCATCAGCCCCAGCATTTT. This encodes CASSQGSHQPQHF.

The genes are TRBV7-2 and TRBJ1-5; D call uncertain. V was cut by 3 bases and J by 7 bases, with 13 bases left in between. Per germline, CDR1 SGHTA and CDR2 FQGNSA. This CDR3 spans 14 amino acids. CDR3 sequence: CASSFESPGQPQHF. DNA of the CDR3: TGTGCCAGCAGCTTTGAGTCCCCCGGGCAGCCCCAGCATTTT. The entire variable domain, with the rest obtained from reference TRBV7-2 and TRBJ1-5, is as follows: GAGVSQSPSNKVTEKGKDVELRCDPISGHTALYWYRQSLGQGLEFLIYFQGNSAPDKSGLPSDRFSAERTGGSVSTLTIQRTQQEDSAVYLCASSFESPGQPQHFGDGTRLSIL.

The gene calls are TRBV9 and TRBJ2-3, with D perhaps TRBD2 (6 bases). In germline, CDR1 is SGDLS, CDR2 YYNGEE. V gave up 3 bases and J gave up 6 bases, with 14 bases separating them. The CDR3 sequence is 14 residues long. The CDR3: CASSGGDPTDTQYF. The CDR3 nucleotides read TGTGCCAGCAGCGGGGGGGACCCCACGGATACGCAGTATTTT.

The V gene is TRBV5-1, the J gene TRBJ2-7; 7 positions match TRBD1. There are 14 residues in the CDR3. The ends lost 0 bases at V and 3 bases at J; junction bases unmatched: 3. Germline V gene data show CDR1 as SGHRS and CDR2 as YFSETQ. DNA for the CDR3: TGCGCCAGCAGCTTGGAGGGACAGAACTACGAGCAGTACTTC. It translates to CASSLEGQNYEQYF.

This chain links TRBV27 with TRBJ2-7; 9 bases match TRBD2. Germline V gene lookup returns CDR1 MNHEY and CDR2 SMNVEV (reference sequence). The ends lost 5 bases at V and 12 bases at J; junction bases unmatched: 8. This CDR3 has 12 residues. The CDR3 here is CASSRVAGEVYF. CDR3 coding DNA: TGTGCCAGCAGTAGGGTAGCGGGAGAAGTGTACTTC.

This clone appeared a few times. V gene TRBV29-1 combines with J gene TRBJ1-2; the D is unclear. The V end was cut by 6 bases, the J end by 1 base, with 9 bases between. Per germline, CDR1 SQVTM and CDR2 ANQGSEA. The CDR3 contains 12 residues. The CDR3 coding sequence is TGCAGCGTCGTACAGAGTAACTATGGCTACACCTTC. The encoded protein is CSVVQSNYGYTF.

The CDR3 loop reads CASSTGVDTQYF. The CDR3 bases are TGTGCCAGCTCCACGGGGGTAGATACGCAGTATTTT. The chain carries TRBV7-9 and TRBJ2-3; D possibly corresponds to TRBD2 (6 bases). CDR3 length: 12 amino acids. The germline V gene has CDR1 SEHNR and CDR2 FQNEAQ (reference sequence). The V end was cut by 8 bases, the J end by 5 bases, with 11 bases between.

The chain combines TRBV28 with TRBJ1-2, with 7 bases fitting TRBD1. This CDR3 has 12 residues. V dropped 8 bases and J dropped 4; count of bases not matched to a gene: 4. Germline lookup yields CDR1 MDHEN and CDR2 SYDVKM. DNA of the CDR3: TGTGCCAGCCGGGACAGCGGCTATGGCTACACCTTC. Its protein product is CASRDSGYGYTF.

The chain recombines TRBV28 with TRBJ1-5; no definite D call. From germline, CDR1 is MDHEN and CDR2 SYDVKM. CDR3 length: 12 residues. V lost 3 bases and J 9 bases, leaving 9 bases between the germline ends. CDR3 nucleotide sequence: TGTGCCAGCAGTTTGAGGGTCCCGCCCCAGCATTTT. Its protein is CASSLRVPPQHF. Variable domain in full (rest from reference TRBV28 and TRBJ1-5): DVKVTQSSRYLVKRTGEKVFLECVQDMDHENMFWYRQDPGLGLRLIYFSYDVKMKEKGDIPEGYSVSREKKERFSLILESASTNQTSMYLCASSLRVPPQHFGDGTRLSIL.

The rearrangement uses TRBV9 and TRBJ2-1, with 8 bases identical to TRBD2. CDR1 is SGDLS, CDR2 YYNGEE, per germline. V was pared by 0 bases and J by 7 bases, with 3 bases of the junction left unmatched. The CDR3 contains 14 residues. The CDR3 sequence: CASSVAGGPNEQFF. In DNA form, the CDR3 reads TGTGCCAGCAGCGTAGCGGGGGGGCCAAATGAGCAGTTCTTC.

This rearrangement joins TRBV7-9 to TRBJ1-1, with D possibly TRBD1 on 6 matching bases. The CDR3 extends over 11 amino acids. V lost 10 bases and J lost 6, with 12 bases in between. From germline, CDR1 is SEHNR and CDR2 FQNEAQ (reference sequence). CDR3 sequence (DNA): TGTGCCACCCAGGGGTTTGCTGAAGCTTTCTTT. This gives the protein CATQGFAEAFF.

The V and J genes are TRBV6-5 and TRBJ2-1, with a tentative D call TRBD1 (6 bases). This CDR3 region has 15 residues. CDR1 is MNHEY, CDR2 SVGAGI, per germline. V was cut by 0 bases and J by 13 bases, with 19 bases left in between. The CDR3 loop reads CASSYSQGIRDPQFF. The CDR3 DNA is TGTGCCAGCAGTTACTCGCAGGGGATCCGGGACCCTCAGTTCTTC.

This rearrangement joins TRBV15 to TRBJ2-3; possible D gene TRBD2, 6 bases. The CDR3 has 16 amino acids. V was cut by 5 bases and J by 2 bases, with 17 bases left in between. Per the germline V gene, CDR1 is LNHNV and CDR2 is YYDKDF (reference sequence). This chain's CDR3 is CATSLPREDTTDTQYF. The CDR3 DNA reads as TGTGCCACCAGCCTCCCAAGGGAGGACACCACAGATACGCAGTATTTT.

The rearrangement uses TRBV7-2 and TRBJ2-6; D remains unclear. Germline assignment: CDR1 SGHTA and CDR2 FQGNSA. V was shortened by 5 bases and J by 0 bases, with 17 bases between the two germline ends. The CDR3 is 18 residues long. CDR3 loop: CASSTVPAISSGANVLTF. The DNA for the CDR3 is TGTGCCAGCAGCACGGTTCCAGCGATTAGCTCTGGGGCCAACGTCCTGACTTTC.

This chain joins TRBV5-1 and TRBJ1-2; 7 nucleotides match TRBD1. The CDR3 totals 16 residues. CDR1 is SGHRS and CDR2 is YFSETQ in the germline V gene. The V gene end was trimmed by 2 bases and the J gene end by 4 bases; junction bases not matched to a gene: 11. CDR3 bases: TGCGCCAGCAGCTTTAGTGCGGGACAGCGAGTCTATGGCTACACCTTC. Amino acid sequence: CASSFSAGQRVYGYTF.

The chain couples TRBV7-3 to TRBJ2-5; D is possibly TRBD2 (6 bases). Trimming removed 0 bases at V and 5 bases at J, with 13 bases between. This CDR3 comprises 15 residues. Germline values: CDR1 SGHTA, CDR2 FQGTGA. The CDR3 is CASSLTGTDSETQYF. CDR3 bases: TGTGCCAGCAGCTTAACAGGGACTGACTCGGAGACCCAGTACTTC.

This clone has only a few counts. This chain links TRBV5-6 with TRBJ1-2; D remains unclear. This CDR3 has 14 amino acids. Trimming pared 0 bases from V and 2 bases from J, leaving 8 bases between. Per the germline V gene, CDR1 is SGHDT and CDR2 is YYEEEE. This CDR3 is CASSLGRSNYGYTF. CDR3 sequence (DNA): TGTGCCAGCAGCTTGGGGCGGTCGAACTATGGCTACACCTTC.